The clone carrying this TCR beta chain was observed a handful of times. The data stem from a study of CD8 T cells in ankylosing spondylitis. The J segment lost 4 bases and the V segment lost 0 bases, leaving 2 bases of the junction unmatched. The CDR3 contains 15 residues. Per the germline V gene, CDR1 is SGHRS and CDR2 is YFSETQ. TCRdb ran MiXCR on the 5' RACE reads and lists one entry per CDR3 protein. This table holds some 120,000 distinct CDR3 sequences, roughly 15% found once. The rearrangement joins TRBV5-1 to TRBJ2-2; 8 nucleotides match TRBD2. The sequenced sample consisted of blood, either unsorted or a sorted T cell fraction (not recorded which). This TCR came from a female donor with ankylosing spondylitis or in good health (not recorded which). DNA for the CDR3: TGCGCCAGCAGCTTGGGGCTAGCGGGCACCGGGGAGCTGTTTTTT. It yields the protein CASSLGLAGTGELFF.